This passage covers 21 T cell receptor beta chains from one sample sequenced in a study of human T cells and chemical hapten exposure. TCRdb reprocessed the RACE reads with MiXCR, giving one entry per CDR3 protein. The top ten clones hold just over 2% of a sample with about 96,000 distinct CDR3 sequences, 9.3% of them seen once. Described time point: patch test 2, 6 weeks after DPC sensitization. Treatment: therapeutic diphenylcyclopropenone sensitization with weekly scalp DPC. The material sequenced was whole blood, taken in connection with sensitization to the hapten diphenylcyclopropenone (DPC). These receptors all come from a middle-aged woman with alopecia areata. Some clones in this sample may be carry-over from other donors' samples.

There are many counts of this clonotype. The chain uses TRBV29-1 and TRBJ2-7, with TRBD2 matching 8 bases. J was trimmed by 0 bases and V by 7 bases; bases with no gene match: 5. Germline loops: CDR1 SQVTM, CDR2 ANQGSEA. The CDR3 has 13 residues. The CDR3 protein is CSAGTRSSYEQYF. The CDR3 nucleotides are TGCAGCGCCGGGACTAGGAGCTCCTACGAGCAGTACTTC.

The chain links TRBV29-1 to TRBJ2-4, with D perhaps TRBD2 (6 bases). The CDR3 runs to 11 residues. Trimming pared 8 bases from V and 7 bases from J, leaving 12 bases between. CDR1 SQVTM and CDR2 ANQGSEA come from the germline V gene. The CDR3 protein is CSIVAGNIQYF. The CDR3 DNA is TGCAGCATTGTCGCGGGGAACATTCAGTACTTC.

This clonotype has more than one count but fewer than ten. J is TRBJ1-4 and V is TRBV4-3; D is uncertain. Trimming removed 4 bases at V and 5 bases at J, with 11 bases between. Per the germline V gene, CDR1 is LGHNA and CDR2 is YSLEER. The CDR3 length is 14 residues. CDR3 coding DNA: TGCGCCAGCAGCCGGTTAGGGCGAAATGAAAAACTGTTTTTT. Encoded protein: CASSRLGRNEKLFF.

The gene calls are TRBV28 and TRBJ2-3, with 10 bases aligning to TRBD2. Germline V CDR1 and CDR2: MDHEN, SYDVKM. The CDR3 has 16 amino acids. Trimming at V came to 8 bases and at J to 2 bases, leaving 10 bases not matched to a gene. The CDR3 loop reads CASQPLLAGLTDTQYF. The DNA for the CDR3 is TGTGCCAGCCAACCGTTACTAGCGGGACTCACAGATACGCAGTATTTT.

This chain links TRBV5-1 with TRBJ2-3; D possibly uses TRBD1 or TRBD2 (5 bases each). CDR1 and CDR2 from the germline V gene are SGHRS and YFSETQ. The CDR3 is made up of 16 amino acids. Trimming left V 1 base short and J 0 bases short, with 12 bases between. In nucleotides, the CDR3 is TGCGCCAGCAGCTTGCGGGACCAGATTAGCACAGATACGCAGTATTTT. This encodes CASSLRDQISTDTQYF.

This clonotype was seen many times. This chain joins TRBV27 and TRBJ1-2, with 7 bases aligning to TRBD1. Per germline, CDR1 MNHEY and CDR2 SMNVEV (reference sequence). The length of the CDR3 is 15 residues. After removal of 4 bases from V and 4 bases from J, the junction contained 9 bases not matched to a gene. The DNA for the CDR3 is TGTGCCAGCAGTTATAACGGCGCAGGGGGCTATGGCTACACCTTC. It specifies CASSYNGAGGYGYTF.

A few counts support this clonotype. The chain couples TRBV11-2 to TRBJ2-5; TRBD1 or TRBD2 may be the D gene (5 bases each). Trimming cost V 0 bases and J 5 bases, with 19 bases left between them. The CDR3 has 17 residues. CDR1 and CDR2 from the germline V gene are SGHAT and FQNNGV. The CDR3 sequence is CASSLDWGTPEGETQYF. CDR3 nucleotides: TGTGCCAGCAGCTTAGATTGGGGGACGCCAGAAGGGGAGACCCAGTACTTC.

In regard to this clonotype: Given a much more abundant clone one base away, this may be a read error. A read error is likely, as this CDR3 ends without the conserved phenylalanine or tryptophan. The rearrangement links TRBV7-9 to TRBJ1-3; D uncertain. CDR1 SEHNR and CDR2 FQNEAQ come from the germline V gene (reference sequence). The CDR3 totals 14 residues. The V end lost 1 base, the J end lost 4 bases, and 8 bases lay between the germline ends. Here the CDR3 DNA reads TGTGCCAGCAGCTTAGACCGAGTCGGAAACACCATATATCTT. Amino acids: CASSLDRVGNTIYL.

In this sample, this clonotype turned up a few times. The chain uses TRBV5-5 and TRBJ2-5, with TRBD1 identical over 11 bases. CDR1 and CDR2 (germline): SGHKS, YYEKEE (reference sequence). Trimming at V came to 4 bases and at J to 5 bases, leaving 7 bases not matched to a gene. The CDR3 runs 15 residues. CDR3 loop: CASSPRDRGFETQYF. The CDR3 DNA sequence: TGTGCCAGCAGCCCCAGGGACAGGGGGTTTGAGACCCAGTACTTC.

V and J are TRBV5-1 and TRBJ2-3; D is perhaps TRBD1 or TRBD2 (6 bases each). This CDR3 spans 14 amino acids. Trimming removed 4 bases from V and 3 bases from J, with 12 bases in between. The germline V gene encodes CDR1 SGHRS and CDR2 YFSETQ. CDR3 in amino acids: CASSPGEVTDTQYF. The CDR3 bases are TGCGCCAGCAGCCCAGGGGAGGTTACAGATACGCAGTATTTT.

This clonotype was detected many times. The chain has TRBV7-2 and TRBJ2-2; TRBD2 matches 13 bases. The germline V gene encodes CDR1 SGHTA and CDR2 FQGNSA. There are 16 residues in the CDR3. The junction had 6 bases not matched to a gene; V was cut back by 5 bases and J by 6 bases. DNA of the CDR3: TGTGCCAGCAGCGAGACTAGCGGGAGGTTTTCCGGGGAGCTGTTTTTT. Translation gives CASSETSGRFSGELFF.

This clonotype was counted at least ten times. The chain is built from TRBV5-1 and TRBJ1-1; a possible D gene is TRBD1 (5 bases). This CDR3 is built from 13 residues. The V and J ends lost 3 bases and 5 bases respectively, with 11 bases between them. Germline V gene lookup returns CDR1 SGHRS and CDR2 YFSETQ. The CDR3 sequence is CASSSPSGTEAFF. The CDR3, as DNA: TGCGCCAGCAGCTCCCCCTCAGGGACTGAAGCTTTCTTT.

There are a few counts of this clonotype. The chain is built from TRBV27 and TRBJ1-2; a weak D match, TRBD1 (5 bases). Trimming left V 6 bases short and J 4 bases short, with 9 bases between. Germline V lookup: CDR1 MNHEY, CDR2 SMNVEV (reference sequence). The CDR3 has 12 residues. CDR3 sequence: CASRDQGYGYTF. In nucleotides, the CDR3 is TGTGCCAGCAGGGATCAGGGCTATGGCTACACCTTC.

This clonotype was detected only a few times. J is TRBJ2-5 and V is TRBV29-1, with 11 bases matching TRBD1. Germline values: CDR1 SQVTM, CDR2 ANQGSEA. The CDR3 runs 14 residues. After removal of 1 base from V and 4 bases from J, the junction contained 2 bases not matched to a gene. The CDR3 loop reads CSVEGTGGRETQYF. The DNA of the CDR3 is TGCAGCGTTGAAGGGACAGGGGGCAGAGAGACCCAGTACTTC. Looking up the rest from reference TRBV29-1 and TRBJ2-5 gives the full variable domain: SAVISQKPSRDICQRGTSLTIQCQVDSQVTMMFWYRQQPGQSLTLIATANQGSEATYESGFVIDKFPISRPNLTFSTLTVSNMSPEDSSIYLCSVEGTGGRETQYFGPGTRLLVL.

The chain carries TRBV29-1 and TRBJ2-3; 9 nucleotides agree with TRBD1. This CDR3 has 14 residues. With V trimmed by 7 bases and J by 3 bases, 8 bases remained unmatched. Germline V gene data show CDR1 as SQVTM and CDR2 as ANQGSEA. This CDR3 reads CSAIGQGKTDTQYF. The CDR3, as DNA: TGCAGCGCCATTGGACAGGGGAAAACAGATACGCAGTATTTT.

This clonotype was detected a few times. The V and J genes are TRBV20-1 and TRBJ2-7, with TRBD2 identical over 7 bases. J gave up 2 bases and V 3 bases, and 16 bases lay outside the gene matches. Germline CDR1 and CDR2: DFQATT and SNEGSKA (reference sequence). CDR3 length: 17 residues. CDR3: CSARGGIIDGTPYEQYF. The CDR3 nucleotides read TGCAGTGCTAGGGGGGGGATTATCGACGGCACCCCCTACGAGCAGTACTTC.

This clonotype has ten or more counts. The chain recombines TRBV5-1 with TRBJ2-7, with 7 positions matching TRBD1. The CDR3 is made up of 13 amino acids. Germline assignment: CDR1 SGHRS and CDR2 YFSETQ. The V segment lost 5 bases and the J segment 9 bases; nucleotides outside the gene matches: 11. As DNA, the CDR3 is TGCGCCAGCAGTTCCGGGACAGCGGACGGGCAGTACTTC. It yields the protein CASSSGTADGQYF. Based on the CDR3 plus reference TRBV5-1 and TRBJ2-7, the full variable domain is KAGVTQTPRYLIKTRGQQVTLSCSPISGHRSVSWYQQTPGQGLQFLFEYFSETQRNKGNFPGRFSGRQFSNSRSEMNVSTLELGDSALYLCASSSGTADGQYFGPGTRLTVT.

With respect to this clonotype: A much larger clone is a single base away; this may be a read error. The V gene is TRBV18, the J gene TRBJ1-5, with TRBD1 identical over 7 bases. The CDR3 totals 15 residues. Per germline, CDR1 KGHSH and CDR2 LQKENI. Trimming took 3 bases from V and 7 from J; bases not matched to a gene: 9. CDR3 protein: CASSPSTGDLQPQHF. CDR3 DNA: TGTGCCAGCTCACCGAGTACAGGGGACTTACAGCCCCAGCATTTT.

This clonotype was counted only a few times. V and J are TRBV5-1 and TRBJ2-1; D not resolved. V was shortened by 4 bases and J by 0 bases, with 11 bases between the two germline ends. Germline CDR1 and CDR2: SGHRS and YFSETQ. This CDR3 has 15 residues. The CDR3: CASSQWPGSYNEQFF. Here the CDR3 DNA reads TGCGCCAGCAGCCAATGGCCAGGCTCCTACAATGAGCAGTTCTTC.

This clonotype was seen a handful of times. This chain joins TRBV3-1 and TRBJ2-5, with 7 bases matching TRBD1. The V gene's germline CDR1 is LGHDT and CDR2 YNNKEL (reference sequence). Trimming cost V 1 base and J 5 bases; bases outside gene matches: 4. The CDR3 covers 14 residues. This chain's CDR3 is CASSQGQGTETQYF. The CDR3 coding sequence is TGTGCCAGCAGCCAAGGACAGGGCACCGAGACCCAGTACTTC.

The V gene is TRBV24-1, the J gene TRBJ2-2, with 7 bases lining up with TRBD1. This CDR3 has 19 residues. Germline V lookup: CDR1 KGHDR, CDR2 SFDVKD. J gave up 4 bases and V 3 bases, and 16 bases lay outside the gene matches. This CDR3 reads CATSDPPILDRRRTGELFF. In nucleotides, the CDR3 is TGTGCCACCAGTGATCCCCCGATTTTGGACAGGAGACGCACCGGGGAGCTGTTTTTT.